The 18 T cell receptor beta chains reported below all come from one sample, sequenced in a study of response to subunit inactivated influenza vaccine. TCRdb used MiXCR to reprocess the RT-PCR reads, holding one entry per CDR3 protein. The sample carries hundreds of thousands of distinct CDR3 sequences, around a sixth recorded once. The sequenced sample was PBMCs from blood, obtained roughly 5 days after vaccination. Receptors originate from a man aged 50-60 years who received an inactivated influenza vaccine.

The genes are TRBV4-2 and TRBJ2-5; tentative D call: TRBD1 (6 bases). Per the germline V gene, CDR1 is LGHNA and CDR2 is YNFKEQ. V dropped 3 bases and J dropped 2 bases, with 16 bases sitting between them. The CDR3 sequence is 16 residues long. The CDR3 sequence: CASSHEIQGNQETQYF. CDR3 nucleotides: TGTGCCAGCAGCCACGAAATCCAGGGGAATCAAGAGACCCAGTACTTC.

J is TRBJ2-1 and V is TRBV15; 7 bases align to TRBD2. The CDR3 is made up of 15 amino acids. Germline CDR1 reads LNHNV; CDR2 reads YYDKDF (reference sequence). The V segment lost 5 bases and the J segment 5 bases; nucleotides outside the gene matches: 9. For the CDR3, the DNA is TGTGCCACCAGCGGGGTAGGCGGGGGAAACAATGAGCAGTTCTTC. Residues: CATSGVGGGNNEQFF.

The CDR3 reads CSVEPGRTEAFF. CDR3 nucleotides: TGCAGCGTTGAACCAGGCCGCACTGAAGCTTTCTTT. The V gene is TRBV29-1, the J gene TRBJ1-1; D gene ambiguous. CDR3 length: 12 residues. The germline gives CDR1 SQVTM, CDR2 ANQGSEA. V dropped 2 bases and J dropped 4 bases, with 8 bases sitting between them. The full variable domain, its missing parts supplied by reference TRBV29-1 and TRBJ1-1, is SAVISQKPSRDICQRGTSLTIQCQVDSQVTMMFWYRQQPGQSLTLIATANQGSEATYESGFVIDKFPISRPNLTFSTLTVSNMSPEDSSIYLCSVEPGRTEAFFGQGTRLTVV.

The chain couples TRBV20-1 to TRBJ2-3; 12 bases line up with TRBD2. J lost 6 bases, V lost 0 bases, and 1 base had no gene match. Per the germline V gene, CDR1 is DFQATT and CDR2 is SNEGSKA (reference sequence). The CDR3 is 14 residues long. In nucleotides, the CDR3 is TGCAGTGCTAGAGATACTAGCGGGGGGGATACGCAGTATTTT. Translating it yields CSARDTSGGDTQYF.

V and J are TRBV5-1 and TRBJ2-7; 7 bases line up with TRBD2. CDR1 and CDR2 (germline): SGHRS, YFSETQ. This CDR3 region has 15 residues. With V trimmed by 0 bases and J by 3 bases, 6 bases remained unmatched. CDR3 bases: TGCGCCAGCAGCTTGGCCGGTCTAGCGGACTACGAGCAGTACTTC. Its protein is CASSLAGLADYEQYF.

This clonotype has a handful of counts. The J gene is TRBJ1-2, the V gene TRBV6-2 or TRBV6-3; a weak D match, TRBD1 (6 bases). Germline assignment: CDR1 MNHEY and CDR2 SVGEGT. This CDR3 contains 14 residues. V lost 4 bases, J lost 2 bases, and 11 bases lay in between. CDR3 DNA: TGTGCCAGCAGTTTCAGACAGGCGAACTATGGCTACACCTTC. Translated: CASSFRQANYGYTF.

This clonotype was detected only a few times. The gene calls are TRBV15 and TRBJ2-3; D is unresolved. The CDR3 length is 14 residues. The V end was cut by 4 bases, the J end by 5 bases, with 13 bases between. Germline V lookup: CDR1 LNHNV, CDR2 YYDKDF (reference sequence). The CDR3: CATSTWGLGDTQYF. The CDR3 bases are TGTGCCACCAGCACTTGGGGTTTGGGAGATACGCAGTATTTT. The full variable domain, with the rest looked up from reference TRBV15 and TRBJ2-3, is DAMVIQNPRYQVTQFGKPVTLSCSQTLNHNVMYWYQQKSSQAPKLLFHYYDKDFNNEADTPDNFQSRRPNTSFCFLDIRSPGLGDTAMYLCATSTWGLGDTQYFGPGTRLTVL.

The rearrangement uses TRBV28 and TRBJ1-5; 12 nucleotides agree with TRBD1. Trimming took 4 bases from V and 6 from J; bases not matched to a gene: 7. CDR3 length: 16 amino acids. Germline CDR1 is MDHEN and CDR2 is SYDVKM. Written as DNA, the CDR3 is TGTGCCAGCAGTTCTGGGACAGGGGGCAGTATTCAGCCCCAGCATTTT. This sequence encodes CASSSGTGGSIQPQHF.

As DNA, the CDR3 is TGCAGTGCTAGCCAGTACCAAGAGACCCAGTACTTC. Protein: CSASQYQETQYF. The chain uses TRBV20-1 and TRBJ2-5, with unresolved D. Germline V gene lookup returns CDR1 DFQATT and CDR2 SNEGSKA (reference sequence). Trimming cost V 3 bases and J 0 bases, with 5 bases left between them. CDR3 length: 12 amino acids.

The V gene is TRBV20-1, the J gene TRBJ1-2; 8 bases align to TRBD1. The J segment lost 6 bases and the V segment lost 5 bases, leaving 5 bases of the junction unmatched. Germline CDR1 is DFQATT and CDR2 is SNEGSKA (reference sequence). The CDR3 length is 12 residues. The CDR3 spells CSAQDRADGYTF. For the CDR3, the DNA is TGCAGTGCTCAGGACAGGGCAGATGGCTACACCTTC.

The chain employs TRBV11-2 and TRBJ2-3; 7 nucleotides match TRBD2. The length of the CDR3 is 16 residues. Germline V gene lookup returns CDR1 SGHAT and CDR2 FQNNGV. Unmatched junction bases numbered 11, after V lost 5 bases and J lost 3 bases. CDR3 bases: TGTGCCAGCAGCCCCCGTGGAGCGGGGCTGACAGATACGCAGTATTTT. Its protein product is CASSPRGAGLTDTQYF.

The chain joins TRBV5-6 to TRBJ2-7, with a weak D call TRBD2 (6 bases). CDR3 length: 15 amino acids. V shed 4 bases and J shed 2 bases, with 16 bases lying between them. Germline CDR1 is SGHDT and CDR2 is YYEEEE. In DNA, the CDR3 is TGTGCCAGCAGCAAAACTTATAGCGGAGCCTACGAGCAGTACTTC. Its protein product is CASSKTYSGAYEQYF.

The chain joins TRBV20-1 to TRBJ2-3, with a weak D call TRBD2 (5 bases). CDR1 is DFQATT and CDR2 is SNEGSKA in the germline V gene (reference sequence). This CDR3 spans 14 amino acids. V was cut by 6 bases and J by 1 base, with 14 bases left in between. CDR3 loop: CSAPRAGRTDTQYF. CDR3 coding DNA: TGCAGTGCGCCGAGGGCGGGCCGCACAGATACGCAGTATTTT.

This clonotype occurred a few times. CDR3 protein: CSASPSWGSGRGYNEQFF. The CDR3 DNA reads as TGCAGTGCTAGTCCCTCGTGGGGTAGCGGGAGAGGATACAATGAGCAGTTCTTC. V gene TRBV20-1 combines with J gene TRBJ2-1; TRBD2 agrees at 9 bases. With V trimmed by 3 bases and J by 4 bases, 16 bases remained unmatched. Germline-derived CDR1 and CDR2 are DFQATT and SNEGSKA (reference sequence). The CDR3 covers 18 residues.

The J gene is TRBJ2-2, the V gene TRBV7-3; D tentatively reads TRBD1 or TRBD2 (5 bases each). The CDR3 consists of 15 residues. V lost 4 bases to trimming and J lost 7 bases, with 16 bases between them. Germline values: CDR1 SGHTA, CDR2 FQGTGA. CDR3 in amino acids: CASSSSGARHGELFF. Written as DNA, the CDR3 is TGTGCCAGCAGCTCGTCCGGGGCAAGACACGGGGAGCTGTTTTTT.

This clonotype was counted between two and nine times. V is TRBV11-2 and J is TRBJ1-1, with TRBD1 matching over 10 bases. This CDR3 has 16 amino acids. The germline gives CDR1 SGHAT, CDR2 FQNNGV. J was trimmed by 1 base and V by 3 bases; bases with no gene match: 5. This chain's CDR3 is CASSLGWTGGNTEAFF. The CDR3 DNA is TGTGCCAGCAGCTTGGGATGGACAGGGGGGAACACTGAAGCTTTCTTT.

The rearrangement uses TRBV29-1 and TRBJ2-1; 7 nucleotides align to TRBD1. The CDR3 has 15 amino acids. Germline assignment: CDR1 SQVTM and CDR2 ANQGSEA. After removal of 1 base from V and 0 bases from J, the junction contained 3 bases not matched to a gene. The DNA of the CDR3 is TGCAGCGTTGAAGGGACAGGCGTCTCCTACAATGAGCAGTTCTTC. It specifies CSVEGTGVSYNEQFF.

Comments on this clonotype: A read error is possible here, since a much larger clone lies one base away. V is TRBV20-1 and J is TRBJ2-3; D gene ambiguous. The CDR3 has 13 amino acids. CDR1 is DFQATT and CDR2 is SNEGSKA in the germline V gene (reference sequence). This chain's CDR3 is CSARELRMHTQFF. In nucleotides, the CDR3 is TGCAGTGCTAGAGAGCTCCGGATGCATACGCAGTTTTTT.